This TCR beta chain was sequenced in a study of graft-versus-host responses after intestinal transplantation. Once graft tissue had been processed, intraepithelial and lamina propria lymphocytes were released. CDR1 LNHDA and CDR2 SQIVND come from the germline V gene (reference sequence). Trimming took 5 bases from V and 6 from J; bases not matched to a gene: 15. This CDR3 has 16 amino acids. TCRdb's table, derived via immunoSEQ multiplex PCR, lists solely in-frame clones and lacks some. The sample carries approximately 15,000 clones, less than 85% recorded once. The TCR originated in a human patient who received an intestinal transplant, so some T cells may come from the graft donor. The chain recombines TRBV19 with TRBJ2-7, with 8 bases identical to TRBD1. The source material was ileum tissue, sampled approximately 110 days after intestinal transplant. This chain's CDR3 is CASSPPPDRAVCEQYF. In DNA, the CDR3 is TGTGCCAGTAGTCCCCCCCCGGACAGGGCTGTCTGCGAGCAGTACTTC.